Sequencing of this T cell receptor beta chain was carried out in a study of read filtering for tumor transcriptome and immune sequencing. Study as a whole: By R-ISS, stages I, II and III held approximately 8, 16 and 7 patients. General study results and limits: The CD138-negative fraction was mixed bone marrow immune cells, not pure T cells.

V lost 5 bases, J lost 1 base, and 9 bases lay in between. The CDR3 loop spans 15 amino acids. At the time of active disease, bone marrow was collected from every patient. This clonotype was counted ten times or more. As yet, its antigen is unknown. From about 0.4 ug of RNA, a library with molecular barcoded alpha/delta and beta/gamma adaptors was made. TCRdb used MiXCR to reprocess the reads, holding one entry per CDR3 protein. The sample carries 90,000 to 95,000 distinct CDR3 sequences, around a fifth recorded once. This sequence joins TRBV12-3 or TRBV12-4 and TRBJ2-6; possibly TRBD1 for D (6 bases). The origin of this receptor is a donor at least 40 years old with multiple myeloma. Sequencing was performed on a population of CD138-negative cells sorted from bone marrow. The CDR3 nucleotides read TGTGCCAGCAGTGTCAGGGGTTCTGGGGCCAACGTCCTGACTTTC. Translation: CASSVRGSGANVLTF.